Each of the 7 T cell receptor beta chains below was sequenced from the same sample in a study of post-analysis software for immune sequencing data. Unique molecular identifiers were present in the TCR beta cDNA libraries. TCRdb fed the PCR reads into MiXCR, producing one record per CDR3 protein. This sample has 750,000 to 900,000 distinct CDR3 sequences, with around 46% found just once. Their target antigens are unknown. Points from the study as a whole: Compared with controls, patients had more of roughly five TRBV segments, including TRBV5-6, TRBV5-1 and TRBV20-1.

Source material: blood. These TCRs come from a girl aged 10-17 years with multiple sclerosis.

The chain recombines TRBV7-2 with TRBJ2-4, with 9 bases aligning to TRBD1. The DNA end is more similar to TRBJ2-7, so the J call may be wrong. The CDR3 has 15 amino acids. CDR1 is SGHTA, CDR2 FQGNSA, per germline. CDR3 sequence: CASSLVPDRGYEQYF. The CDR3, as DNA: TGTGCCAGCAGCTTAGTGCCGGACAGGGGCTACGAGCAGTACTTC.

This clonotype was seen a few times. The CDR3 spells CASKFEGTGGYTF. The CDR3 DNA reads TGCGCCAGCAAATTTGAGGGAACGGGCGGCTACACCTTC. The chain carries TRBV4-1 and TRBJ1-2; D call uncertain. V dropped 7 bases and J dropped 8 bases, with 17 bases sitting between them. The CDR3 sequence is 13 residues long. CDR1 is MGHRA and CDR2 is YSYEKL in the germline V gene.

This clonotype was recorded a few times. The chain couples TRBV7-9 to TRBJ2-4; D perhaps matches TRBD1 (5 bases). CDR1 and CDR2 from the germline V gene are SEHNR and FQNEAQ (reference sequence). V gave up 5 bases and J gave up 0 bases, with 11 bases separating them. This CDR3 spans 15 amino acids. In DNA, the CDR3 is TGTGCCAGCAGCCCAGGGCAGCTAGCCAAAAACATTCAGTACTTC. Amino acids: CASSPGQLAKNIQYF.

The genes are TRBV5-1 and TRBJ2-7, with a possible D match to TRBD1 (6 bases). This CDR3 has 15 amino acids. The germline CDR1 and CDR2 sequences are SGHRS and YFSETQ. V lost 7 bases, J lost 2 bases, and 19 bases lay in between. The CDR3 region has the DNA TGCGCCAGCGGCTCTACAGGGTTAGGTGCCTACGAGCAGTACTTC. As protein: CASGSTGLGAYEQYF.

This clonotype was counted many times. One end of the junction does not line up with germline, which may come from a read error. V and J are TRBV7-9 and TRBJ2-3; the D gene could be TRBD1 or TRBD2 (5 bases each). The germline V gene has CDR1 SEHNR and CDR2 FQNEAQ (reference sequence). The CDR3 consists of 13 residues. CDR3 sequence: CASSLGTADTQYF. CDR3 DNA sequence: TGTGCCAGCAGTTTAGGGACGGCAGATACGCAGTATTTT.

This chain links TRBV10-3 with TRBJ2-3; 8 bases agree with TRBD2. The germline gives CDR1 ENHRY, CDR2 SYGVKD. V was pared by 7 bases and J by 3 bases, with 9 bases of the junction left unmatched. The CDR3 is 15 amino acids. CDR3 nucleotides: TGTGCCATCACCCTTAGCGGGGAGGTAACAGATACGCAGTATTTT. It encodes CAITLSGEVTDTQYF.

V usage is TRBV4-1 and J usage is TRBJ2-1; D call uncertain. V gave up 4 bases and J gave up 8 bases, with 15 bases separating them. Germline values: CDR1 MGHRA, CDR2 YSYEKL. The CDR3 covers 14 residues. The CDR3 loop reads CASSPAIIWDEQFF. In DNA form, the CDR3 reads TGCGCCAGCAGCCCCGCAATTATTTGGGATGAGCAGTTCTTC.